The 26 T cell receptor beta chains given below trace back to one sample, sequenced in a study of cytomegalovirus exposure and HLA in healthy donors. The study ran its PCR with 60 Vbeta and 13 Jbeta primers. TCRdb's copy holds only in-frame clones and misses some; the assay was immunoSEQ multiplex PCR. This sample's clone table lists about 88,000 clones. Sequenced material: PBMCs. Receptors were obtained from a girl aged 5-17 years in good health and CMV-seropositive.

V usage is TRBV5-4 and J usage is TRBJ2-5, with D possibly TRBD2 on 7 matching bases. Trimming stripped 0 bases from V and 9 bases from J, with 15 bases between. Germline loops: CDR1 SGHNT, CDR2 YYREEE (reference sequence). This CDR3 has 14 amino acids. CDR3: CASSLVGGGEAQYF. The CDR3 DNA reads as TGTGCCAGCAGCTTGGTGGGGGGGGGCGAGGCCCAGTACTTC.

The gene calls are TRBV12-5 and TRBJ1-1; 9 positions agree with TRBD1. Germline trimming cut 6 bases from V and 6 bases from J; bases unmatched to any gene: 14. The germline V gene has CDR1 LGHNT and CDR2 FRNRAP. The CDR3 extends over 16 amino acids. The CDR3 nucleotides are TGTGCTAGTGGGGCACCGGGACAGGGTCTATGGCCTGAAGCTTTCTTT. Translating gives CASGAPGQGLWPEAFF.

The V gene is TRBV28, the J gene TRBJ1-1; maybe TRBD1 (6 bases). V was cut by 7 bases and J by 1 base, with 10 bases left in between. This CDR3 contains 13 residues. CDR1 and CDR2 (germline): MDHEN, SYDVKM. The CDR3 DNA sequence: TGTGCCAGCATACAGGGACAGAACACTGAAGCTTTCTTT. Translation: CASIQGQNTEAFF.

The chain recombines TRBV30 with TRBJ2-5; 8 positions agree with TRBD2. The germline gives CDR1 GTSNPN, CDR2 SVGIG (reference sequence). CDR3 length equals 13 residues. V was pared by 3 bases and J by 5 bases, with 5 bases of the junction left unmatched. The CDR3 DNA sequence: TGTGCCTGGAGAGGGCGGGGGGCTGAGACCCAGTACTTC. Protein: CAWRGRGAETQYF. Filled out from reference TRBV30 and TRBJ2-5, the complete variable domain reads SQTIHQWPATLVQPVGSPLSLECTVEGTSNPNLYWYRQAAGRGLQLLFYSVGIGQISSEVPQNLSASRPQDRQFILSSKKLLLSDSGFYLCAWRGRGAETQYFGPGTRLLVL.

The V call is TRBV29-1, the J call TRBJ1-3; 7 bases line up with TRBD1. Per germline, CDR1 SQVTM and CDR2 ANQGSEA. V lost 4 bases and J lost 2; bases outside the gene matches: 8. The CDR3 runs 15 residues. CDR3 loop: CSVVWRDSPGNTIYF. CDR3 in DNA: TGCAGCGTTGTCTGGAGGGACAGCCCTGGAAACACCATATATTTT.

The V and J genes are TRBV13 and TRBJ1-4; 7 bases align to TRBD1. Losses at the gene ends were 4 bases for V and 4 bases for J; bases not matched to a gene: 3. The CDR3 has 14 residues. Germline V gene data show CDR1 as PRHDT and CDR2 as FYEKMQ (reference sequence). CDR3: CASSSRGDNEKLFF. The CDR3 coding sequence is TGTGCCAGCAGCTCCAGGGGGGATAATGAAAAACTGTTTTTT.

The CDR3 coding sequence is TGTGCCAGCAGCCCCCTTGGGGGGGTCACAGATACGCAGTATTTT. Amino acid sequence: CASSPLGGVTDTQYF. This sequence joins TRBV14 and TRBJ2-3, with 7 bases matching TRBD2. Germline loops: CDR1 SGHDN, CDR2 FVKESK. The V and J ends lost 4 bases and 2 bases, in that order; junction bases with no gene match: 6. The CDR3 spans 15 residues.

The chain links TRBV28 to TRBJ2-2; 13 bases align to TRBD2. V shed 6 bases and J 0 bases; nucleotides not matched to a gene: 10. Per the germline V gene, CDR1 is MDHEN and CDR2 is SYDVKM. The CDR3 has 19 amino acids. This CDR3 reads CASSAGLAGETANTGELFF. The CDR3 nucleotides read TGTGCCAGCAGCGCCGGACTAGCGGGGGAGACCGCGAACACCGGGGAGCTGTTTTTT.

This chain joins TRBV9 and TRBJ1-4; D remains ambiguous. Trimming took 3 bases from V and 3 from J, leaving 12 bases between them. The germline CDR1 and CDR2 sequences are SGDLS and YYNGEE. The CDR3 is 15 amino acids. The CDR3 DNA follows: TGTGCCAGCAGCGACCCGACGGGATCTAATGAAAAACTGTTTTTT. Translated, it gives CASSDPTGSNEKLFF.

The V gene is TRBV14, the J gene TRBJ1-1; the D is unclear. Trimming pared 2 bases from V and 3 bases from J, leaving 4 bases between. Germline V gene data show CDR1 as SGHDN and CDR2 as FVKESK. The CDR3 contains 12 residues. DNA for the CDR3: TGTGCCAGCAGCCAATCGTACACTGAAGCTTTCTTT. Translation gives CASSQSYTEAFF.

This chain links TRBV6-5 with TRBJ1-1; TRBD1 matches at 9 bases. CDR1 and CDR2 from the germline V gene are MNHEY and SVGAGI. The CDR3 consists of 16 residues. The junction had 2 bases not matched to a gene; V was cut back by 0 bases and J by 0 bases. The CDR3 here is CASSYSRDRVNTEAFF. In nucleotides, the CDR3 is TGTGCCAGCAGTTACTCGAGGGACAGGGTGAACACTGAAGCTTTCTTT.

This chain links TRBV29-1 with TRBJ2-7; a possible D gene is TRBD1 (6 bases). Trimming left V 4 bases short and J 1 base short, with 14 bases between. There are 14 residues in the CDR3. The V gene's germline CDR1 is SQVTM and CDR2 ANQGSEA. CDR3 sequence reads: CSVVVGGQSYEQYF. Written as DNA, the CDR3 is TGCAGCGTTGTGGTTGGGGGCCAATCCTACGAGCAGTACTTC.

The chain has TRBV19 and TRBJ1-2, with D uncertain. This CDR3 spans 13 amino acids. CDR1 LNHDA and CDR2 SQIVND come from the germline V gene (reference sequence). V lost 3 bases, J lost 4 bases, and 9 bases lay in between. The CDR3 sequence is CASSISGVYGYTF. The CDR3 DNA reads TGTGCCAGTAGTATTTCTGGAGTCTATGGCTACACCTTC.

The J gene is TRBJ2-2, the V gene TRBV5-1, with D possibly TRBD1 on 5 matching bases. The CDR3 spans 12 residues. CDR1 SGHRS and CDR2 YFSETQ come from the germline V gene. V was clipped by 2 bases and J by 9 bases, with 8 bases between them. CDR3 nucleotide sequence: TGCGCCAGCAGCTTAACAGGACGGGAGCTGTTTTTT. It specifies CASSLTGRELFF. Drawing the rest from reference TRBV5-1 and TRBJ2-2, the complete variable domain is KAGVTQTPRYLIKTRGQQVTLSCSPISGHRSVSWYQQTPGQGLQFLFEYFSETQRNKGNFPGRFSGRQFSNSRSEMNVSTLELGDSALYLCASSLTGRELFFGEGSRLTVL.

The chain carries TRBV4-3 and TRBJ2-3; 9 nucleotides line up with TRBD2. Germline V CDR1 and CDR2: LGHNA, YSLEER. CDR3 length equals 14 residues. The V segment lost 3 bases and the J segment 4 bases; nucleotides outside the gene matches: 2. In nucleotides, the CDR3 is TGCGCCAGCAGCCAGGGACTAGCAGCAGATACGCAGTATTTT. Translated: CASSQGLAADTQYF.

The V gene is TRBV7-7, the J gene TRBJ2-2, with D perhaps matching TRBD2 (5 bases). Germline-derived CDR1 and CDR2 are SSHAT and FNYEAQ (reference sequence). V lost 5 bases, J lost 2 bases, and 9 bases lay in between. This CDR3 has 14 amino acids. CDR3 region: CASSQSGNTGELFF. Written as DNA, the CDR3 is TGTGCCAGCAGCCAAAGCGGAAACACCGGGGAGCTGTTTTTT.

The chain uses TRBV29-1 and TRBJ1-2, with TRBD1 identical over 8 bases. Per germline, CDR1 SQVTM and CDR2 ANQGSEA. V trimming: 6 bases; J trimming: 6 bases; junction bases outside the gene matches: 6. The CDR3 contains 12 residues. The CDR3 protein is CSVGQGADGYTF. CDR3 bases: TGCAGCGTCGGACAGGGAGCGGATGGCTACACCTTC.

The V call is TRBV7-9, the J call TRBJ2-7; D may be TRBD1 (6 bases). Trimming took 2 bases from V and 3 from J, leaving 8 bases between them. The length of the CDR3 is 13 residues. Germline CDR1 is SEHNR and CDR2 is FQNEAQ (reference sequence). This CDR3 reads CASSLQGYYEQYF. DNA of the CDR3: TGTGCCAGCAGCTTACAGGGGTACTACGAGCAGTACTTC.

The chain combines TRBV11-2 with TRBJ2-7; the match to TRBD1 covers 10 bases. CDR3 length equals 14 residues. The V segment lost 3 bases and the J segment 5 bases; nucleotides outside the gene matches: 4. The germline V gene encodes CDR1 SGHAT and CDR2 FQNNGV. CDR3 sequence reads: CASSFGTGEHEQYF. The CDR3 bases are TGTGCCAGCAGCTTTGGGACAGGGGAGCACGAGCAGTACTTC. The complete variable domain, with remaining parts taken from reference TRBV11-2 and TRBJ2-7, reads EAGVAQSPRYKIIEKRQSVAFWCNPISGHATLYWYQQILGQGPKLLIQFQNNGVVDDSQLPKDRFSAERLKGVDSTLKIQPAKLEDSAVYLCASSFGTGEHEQYFGPGTRLTVT.

The CDR3 nucleotides read TGTGCCAGCAGCCCCCGGGACTGGGGTTACAATGAGCAGTTCTTC. It specifies CASSPRDWGYNEQFF. V is TRBV9 and J is TRBJ2-1, with D maybe TRBD2 (6 bases). The CDR3 covers 15 residues. Germline assignment: CDR1 SGDLS and CDR2 YYNGEE. Trimming cost V 4 bases and J 4 bases, with 15 bases left between them.

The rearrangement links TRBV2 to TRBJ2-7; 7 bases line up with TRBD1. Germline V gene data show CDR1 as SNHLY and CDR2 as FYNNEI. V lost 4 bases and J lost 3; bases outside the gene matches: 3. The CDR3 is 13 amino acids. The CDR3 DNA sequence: TGTGCCAGCAGTGGCAGGGGGAGCTACGAGCAGTACTTC. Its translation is CASSGRGSYEQYF.

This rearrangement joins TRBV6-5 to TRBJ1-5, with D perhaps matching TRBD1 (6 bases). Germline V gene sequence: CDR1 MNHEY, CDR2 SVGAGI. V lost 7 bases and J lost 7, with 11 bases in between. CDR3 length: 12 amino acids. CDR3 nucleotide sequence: TGTGCCAGCACGTCAGGGGACCAGCCCCAGCATTTT. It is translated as CASTSGDQPQHF.

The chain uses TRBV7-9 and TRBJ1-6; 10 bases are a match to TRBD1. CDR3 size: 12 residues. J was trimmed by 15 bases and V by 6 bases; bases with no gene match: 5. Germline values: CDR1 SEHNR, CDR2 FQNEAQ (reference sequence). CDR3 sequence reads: CASRKTGGGLHF. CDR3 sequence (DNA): TGTGCCAGCAGGAAGACAGGGGGCGGCCTCCACTTT.

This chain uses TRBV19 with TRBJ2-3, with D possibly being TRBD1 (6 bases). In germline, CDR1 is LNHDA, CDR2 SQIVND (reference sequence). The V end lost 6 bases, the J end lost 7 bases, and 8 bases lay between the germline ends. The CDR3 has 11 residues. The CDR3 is CASSRGYTQYF. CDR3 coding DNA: TGTGCCAGTAGCAGGGGATATACGCAGTATTTT.

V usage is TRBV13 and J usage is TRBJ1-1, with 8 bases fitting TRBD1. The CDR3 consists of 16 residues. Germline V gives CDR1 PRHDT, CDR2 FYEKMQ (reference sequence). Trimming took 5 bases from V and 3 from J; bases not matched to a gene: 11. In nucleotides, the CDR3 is TGTGCCAGCAGCCCCCATGGACAGGGTTGGGACACTGAAGCTTTCTTT. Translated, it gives CASSPHGQGWDTEAFF.

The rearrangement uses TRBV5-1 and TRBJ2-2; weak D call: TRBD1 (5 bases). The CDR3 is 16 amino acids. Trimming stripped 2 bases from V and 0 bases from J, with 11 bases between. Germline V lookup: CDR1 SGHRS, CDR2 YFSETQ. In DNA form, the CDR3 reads TGCGCCAGCAGCTTAGCGACAGACGCGAACACCGGGGAGCTGTTTTTT. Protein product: CASSLATDANTGELFF.